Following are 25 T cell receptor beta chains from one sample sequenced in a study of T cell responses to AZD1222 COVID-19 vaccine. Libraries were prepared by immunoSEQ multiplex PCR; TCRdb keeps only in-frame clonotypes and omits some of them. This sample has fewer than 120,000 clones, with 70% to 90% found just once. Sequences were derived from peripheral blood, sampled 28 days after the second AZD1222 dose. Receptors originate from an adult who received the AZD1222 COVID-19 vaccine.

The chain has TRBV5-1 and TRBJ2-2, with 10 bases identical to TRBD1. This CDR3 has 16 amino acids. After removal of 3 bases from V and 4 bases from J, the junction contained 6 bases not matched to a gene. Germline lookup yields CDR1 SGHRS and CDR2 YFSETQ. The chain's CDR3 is CASSSDRGRSTGELFF. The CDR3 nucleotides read TGCGCCAGCAGCTCCGACAGGGGGCGAAGCACCGGGGAGCTGTTTTTT.

The CDR3 nucleotides read TGTGCCAGCAGCTTGGCCGGGAGTCCCTACGAGCAGTACTTC. As protein: CASSLAGSPYEQYF. This chain uses TRBV5-4 with TRBJ2-7; D is perhaps TRBD2 (6 bases). Germline CDR1 SGHNT, CDR2 YYREEE (reference sequence). The CDR3 has 14 residues. Trimming took 0 bases from V and 2 from J, leaving 9 bases between them.

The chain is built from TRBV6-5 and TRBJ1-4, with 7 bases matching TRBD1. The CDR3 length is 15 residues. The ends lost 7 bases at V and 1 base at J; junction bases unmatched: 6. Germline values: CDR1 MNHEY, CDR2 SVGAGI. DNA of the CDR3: TGTGCCAGCAACTCTTACAGGGGAACTAATGAAAAACTGTTTTTT. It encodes CASNSYRGTNEKLFF.

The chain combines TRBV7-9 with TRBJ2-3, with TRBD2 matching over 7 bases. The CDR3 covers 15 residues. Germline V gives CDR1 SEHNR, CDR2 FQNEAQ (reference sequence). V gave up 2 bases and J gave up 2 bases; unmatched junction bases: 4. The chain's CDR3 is CASSLRAGDTDTQYF. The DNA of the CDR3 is TGTGCCAGCAGCTTACGTGCGGGGGACACAGATACGCAGTATTTT.

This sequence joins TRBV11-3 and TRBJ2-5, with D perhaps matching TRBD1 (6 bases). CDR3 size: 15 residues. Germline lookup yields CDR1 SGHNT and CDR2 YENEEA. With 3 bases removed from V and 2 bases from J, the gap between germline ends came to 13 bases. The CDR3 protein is CASSFLPGQQETQYF. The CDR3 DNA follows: TGTGCCAGCAGCTTCCTACCCGGACAGCAAGAGACCCAGTACTTC.

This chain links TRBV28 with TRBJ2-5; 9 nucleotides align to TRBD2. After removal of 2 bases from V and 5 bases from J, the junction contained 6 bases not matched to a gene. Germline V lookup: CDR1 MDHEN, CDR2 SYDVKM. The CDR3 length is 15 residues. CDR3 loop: CASSLAGGRIETQYF. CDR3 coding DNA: TGTGCCAGCAGTTTAGCGGGAGGGCGGATCGAGACCCAGTACTTC.

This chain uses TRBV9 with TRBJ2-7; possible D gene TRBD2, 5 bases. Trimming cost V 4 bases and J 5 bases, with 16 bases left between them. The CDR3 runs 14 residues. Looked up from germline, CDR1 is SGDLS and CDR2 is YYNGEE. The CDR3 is CASSSSATGNEQYF. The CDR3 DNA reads TGTGCCAGCAGCTCCTCAGCCACGGGGAACGAGCAGTACTTC.

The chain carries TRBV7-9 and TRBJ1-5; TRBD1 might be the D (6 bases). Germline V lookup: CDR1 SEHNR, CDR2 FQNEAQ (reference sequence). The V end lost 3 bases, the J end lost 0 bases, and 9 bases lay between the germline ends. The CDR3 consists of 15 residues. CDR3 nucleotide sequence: TGTGCCAGCAGCTTGGACAGTACTAGCAATCAGCCCCAGCATTTT. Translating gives CASSLDSTSNQPQHF. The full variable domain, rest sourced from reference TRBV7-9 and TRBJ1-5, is DTGVSQNPRHKITKRGQNVTFRCDPISEHNRLYWYRQTLGQGPEFLTYFQNEAQLEKSRLLSDRFSAERPKGSFSTLEIQRTEQGDSAMYLCASSLDSTSNQPQHFGDGTRLSIL.

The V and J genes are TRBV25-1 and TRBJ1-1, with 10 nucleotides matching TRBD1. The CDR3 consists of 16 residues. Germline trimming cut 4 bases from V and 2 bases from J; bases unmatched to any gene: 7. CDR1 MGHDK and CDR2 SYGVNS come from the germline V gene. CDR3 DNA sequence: TGTGCCAGCAGTGTCGGGACAGGGGTCGCCAACACTGAAGCTTTCTTT. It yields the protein CASSVGTGVANTEAFF.

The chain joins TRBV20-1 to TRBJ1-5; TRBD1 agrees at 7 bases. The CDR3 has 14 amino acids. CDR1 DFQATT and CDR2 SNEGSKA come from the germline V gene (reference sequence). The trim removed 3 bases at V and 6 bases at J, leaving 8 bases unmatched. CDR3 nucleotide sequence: TGCAGTGCTAGTCCCCAGGGGGTGGTTCAGCCCCAGCATTTT. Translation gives CSASPQGVVQPQHF.

The CDR3 DNA sequence: TGTGCCAGCAGCTTGCGGGATCAAAGAGGGGAGACCCAGTACTTC. Translated, it gives CASSLRDQRGETQYF. The V and J genes are TRBV7-8 and TRBJ2-5; possibly TRBD2 for D (6 bases). Per germline, CDR1 SGHVS and CDR2 FQNEAQ. The CDR3 is 15 residues long. The V end was cut by 3 bases, the J end by 5 bases, with 16 bases between.

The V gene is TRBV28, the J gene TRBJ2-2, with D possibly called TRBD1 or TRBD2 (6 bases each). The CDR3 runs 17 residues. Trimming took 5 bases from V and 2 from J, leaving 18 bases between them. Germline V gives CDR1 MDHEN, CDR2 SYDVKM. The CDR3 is CASSPPRGTYNTGELFF. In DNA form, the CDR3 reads TGTGCCAGCAGTCCCCCCCGCGGGACATACAACACCGGGGAGCTGTTTTTT. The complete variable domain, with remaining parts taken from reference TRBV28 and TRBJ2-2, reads DVKVTQSSRYLVKRTGEKVFLECVQDMDHENMFWYRQDPGLGLRLIYFSYDVKMKEKGDIPEGYSVSREKKERFSLILESASTNQTSMYLCASSPPRGTYNTGELFFGEGSRLTVL.

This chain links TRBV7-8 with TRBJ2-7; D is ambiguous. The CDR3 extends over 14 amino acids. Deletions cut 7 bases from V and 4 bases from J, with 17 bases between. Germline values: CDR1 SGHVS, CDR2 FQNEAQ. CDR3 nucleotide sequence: TGTGCCAGCACCACTAATCCGGATATATACGAGCAGTACTTC. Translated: CASTTNPDIYEQYF.

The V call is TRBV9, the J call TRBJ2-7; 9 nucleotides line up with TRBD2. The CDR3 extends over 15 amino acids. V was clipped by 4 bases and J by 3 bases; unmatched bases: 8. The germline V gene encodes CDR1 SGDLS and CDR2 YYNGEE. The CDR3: CASSSGAGGLYEQYF. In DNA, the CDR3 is TGTGCCAGCAGCTCCGGGGCGGGGGGGCTCTACGAGCAGTACTTC. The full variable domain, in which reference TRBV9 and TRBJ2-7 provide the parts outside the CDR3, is DSGVTQTPKHLITATGQRVTLRCSPRSGDLSVYWYQQSLDQGLQFLIQYYNGEERAKGNILERFSAQQFPDLHSELNLSSLELGDSALYFCASSSGAGGLYEQYFGPGTRLTVT.

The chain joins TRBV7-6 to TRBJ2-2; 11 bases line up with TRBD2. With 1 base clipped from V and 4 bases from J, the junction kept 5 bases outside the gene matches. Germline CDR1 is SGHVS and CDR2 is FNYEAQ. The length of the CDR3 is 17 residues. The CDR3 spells CASSLGPLAGVTGELFF. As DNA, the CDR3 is TGTGCCAGCAGCTTAGGGCCACTAGCGGGGGTCACCGGGGAGCTGTTTTTT.

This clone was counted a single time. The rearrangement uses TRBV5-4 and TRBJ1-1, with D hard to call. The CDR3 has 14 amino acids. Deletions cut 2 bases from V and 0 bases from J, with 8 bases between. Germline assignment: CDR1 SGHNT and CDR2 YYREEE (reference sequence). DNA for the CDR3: TGTGCCAGCAGCTTCGTAGGCCTGAACACTGAAGCTTTCTTT. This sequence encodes CASSFVGLNTEAFF.

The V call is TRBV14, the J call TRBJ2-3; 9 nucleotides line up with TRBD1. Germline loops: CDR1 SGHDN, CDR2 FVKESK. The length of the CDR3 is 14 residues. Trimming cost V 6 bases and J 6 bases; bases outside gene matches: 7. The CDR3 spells CASRKQGAADTQYF. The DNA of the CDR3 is TGTGCCAGCAGAAAACAGGGGGCGGCGGATACGCAGTATTTT. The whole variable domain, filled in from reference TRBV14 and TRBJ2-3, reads EAGVTQFPSHSVIEKGQTVTLRCDPISGHDNLYWYRRVMGKEIKFLLHFVKESKQDESGMPNNRFLAERTGGTYSTLKVQPAELEDSGVYFCASRKQGAADTQYFGPGTRLTVL.

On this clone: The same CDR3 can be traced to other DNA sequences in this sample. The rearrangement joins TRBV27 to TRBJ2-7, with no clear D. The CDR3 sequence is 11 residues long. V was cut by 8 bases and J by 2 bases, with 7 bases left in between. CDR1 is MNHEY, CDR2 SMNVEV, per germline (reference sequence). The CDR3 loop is CASGLPYEQYF. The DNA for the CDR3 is TGTGCCAGCGGATTACCCTACGAGCAGTACTTC.

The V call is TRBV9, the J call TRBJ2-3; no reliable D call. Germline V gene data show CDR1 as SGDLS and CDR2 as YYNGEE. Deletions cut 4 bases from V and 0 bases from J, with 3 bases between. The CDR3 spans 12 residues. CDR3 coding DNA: TGTGCCAGCAGCCAAAGCACAGATACGCAGTATTTT. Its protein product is CASSQSTDTQYF. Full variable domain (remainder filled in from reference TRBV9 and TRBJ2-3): DSGVTQTPKHLITATGQRVTLRCSPRSGDLSVYWYQQSLDQGLQFLIQYYNGEERAKGNILERFSAQQFPDLHSELNLSSLELGDSALYFCASSQSTDTQYFGPGTRLTVL.

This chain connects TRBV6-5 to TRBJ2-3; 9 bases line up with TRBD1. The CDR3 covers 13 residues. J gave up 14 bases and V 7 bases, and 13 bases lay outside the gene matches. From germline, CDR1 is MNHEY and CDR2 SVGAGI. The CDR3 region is CASTLLLDRGRYF. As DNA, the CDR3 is TGTGCCAGCACCCTACTACTAGACAGGGGGAGGTATTTT.

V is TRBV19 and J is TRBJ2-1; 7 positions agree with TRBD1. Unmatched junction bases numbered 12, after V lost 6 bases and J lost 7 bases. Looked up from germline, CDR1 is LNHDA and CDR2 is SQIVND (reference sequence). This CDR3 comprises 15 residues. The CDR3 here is CASSTNRDRRNEQFF. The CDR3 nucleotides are TGTGCCAGTAGCACTAATCGGGACAGAAGGAATGAGCAGTTCTTC.

CDR3 amino acids: CASSLMDRGQTEAFF. DNA for the CDR3: TGTGCCAGCAGCTTAATGGACAGGGGGCAAACTGAAGCTTTCTTT. The J gene is TRBJ1-1, the V gene TRBV11-2, with TRBD1 matching 11 bases. Germline V gene lookup returns CDR1 SGHAT and CDR2 FQNNGV. The CDR3 runs 15 residues. With 2 bases clipped from V and 5 bases from J, the junction kept 4 bases outside the gene matches.

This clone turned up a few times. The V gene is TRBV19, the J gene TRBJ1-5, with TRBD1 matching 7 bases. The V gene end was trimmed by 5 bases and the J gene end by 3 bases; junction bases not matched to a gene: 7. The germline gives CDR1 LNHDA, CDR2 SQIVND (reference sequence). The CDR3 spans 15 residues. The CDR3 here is CASSFGQVFNQPQHF. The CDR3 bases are TGTGCCAGTAGTTTCGGACAGGTATTCAATCAGCCCCAGCATTTT.

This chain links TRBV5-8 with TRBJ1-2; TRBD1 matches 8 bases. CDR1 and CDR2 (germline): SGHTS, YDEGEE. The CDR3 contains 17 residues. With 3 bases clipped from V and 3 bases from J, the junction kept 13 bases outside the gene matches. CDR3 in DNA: TGTGCCAGCAGCTCTAGGACAGGGCCCGATGGGGACTATGGCTACACCTTC. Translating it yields CASSSRTGPDGDYGYTF.

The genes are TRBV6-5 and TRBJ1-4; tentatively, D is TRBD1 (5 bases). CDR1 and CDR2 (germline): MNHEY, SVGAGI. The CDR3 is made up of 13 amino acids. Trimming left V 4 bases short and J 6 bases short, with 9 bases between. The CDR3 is CASSSGFYEKLFF. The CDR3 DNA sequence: TGTGCCAGCAGTTCAGGGTTTTATGAAAAACTGTTTTTT.